The clone carrying this T cell receptor beta chain was observed a handful of times. Its antigen is not known. A much larger clone lies one base from this, so it may be a read error. This record belongs to a study of breast tumors, draining lymph nodes, adjacent tissues. One entry per CDR3 protein, called by TCRdb with MiXCR from the multiplex PCR reads. The sample contains 200,000 to 250,000 distinct CDR3 sequences, less than 40% of which appear only once. Study-level results: Tumor and nontumor repertoires were significantly more similar in luminal-like than in basal-like breast cancer. Most tumor T cells seemingly derive from lymph node, then expand in tumor.

Axillary draining lymph nodes of breast cancer patients supplied the node samples. The V gene's germline CDR1 is SNHLY and CDR2 FYNNEI. This CDR3 contains 18 residues. The chain is built from TRBV2 and TRBJ1-3, with TRBD1 matching over 9 bases. The sample taken for sequencing was axillary lymph node tissue. This clonotype originated in a female donor with breast cancer. Some clones in this sample may be carry-over from other donors' samples. For the CDR3, the DNA is TGTGTCAGCACCCAAGGAAGCGGGACAGGGCGCCTTAGAAACACCATATATTTT. Translation gives CVSTQGSGTGRLRNTIYF.